This T cell receptor beta chain was profiled in a study of cytomegalovirus exposure and HLA in healthy donors. Looking at the study overall: Unique TCR beta sequences numbering 117 million came from around 180 million T cells in an earlier analysis. Counted in an early data release were about 86 million unique TCRs from HLA-typed donors.

Amplification used 60 Vbeta primers and 13 Jbeta primers. Profiled with immunoSEQ multiplex PCR; TCRdb holds only in-frame clones, not every one. The sample shows about 60,000 clones, around three quarters of them seen only once. The V and J ends lost 8 bases and 1 base respectively, with 15 bases between them. The germline CDR1 and CDR2 sequences are SQVTM and ANQGSEA. The CDR3 spans 14 residues. The chain carries TRBV29-1 and TRBJ2-1, with TRBD2 as a possible D gene (5 bases). The sample consisted of PBMCs. This receptor was taken from a woman aged 30 to 39 in good health and CMV-seronegative. The CDR3 bases are TGCAGCACATTACTAGAGGCGTCCTACAATGAGCAGTTCTTC. It translates to CSTLLEASYNEQFF.